The next 11 T cell receptor beta chains were all read from a single sample in a study of blood T cells in healthy people across ages. Next came a second PCR, run for about 6 to 11 cycles, which used a sample-barcoded 5' primer along with a J-beta primer mix. Each CDR3 protein is one row after TCRdb ran MiXCR on the 5' RACE reads. Among hundreds of thousands of distinct CDR3 sequences, 45% to 70% were seen once, and the ten largest hold roughly 25%. The source material was blood. These receptors all come from a man aged 35 to 55 in good health.

The V gene is TRBV11-2, the J gene TRBJ2-3; D might be TRBD1 or TRBD2, each matching 5 bases. Germline V lookup: CDR1 SGHAT, CDR2 FQNNGV. The CDR3 runs 13 residues. Trimming removed 5 bases from V and 4 bases from J, with 10 bases in between. CDR3 in amino acids: CASSRGRSDTQYF. The DNA for the CDR3 is TGTGCCAGCAGCAGGGGACGATCAGATACGCAGTATTTT.

A few counts support this clonotype. The chain couples TRBV10-3 to TRBJ2-5; weak D call: TRBD2 (7 bases). The CDR3 extends over 15 amino acids. Germline assignment: CDR1 ENHRY and CDR2 SYGVKD. Trimming shortened V by 2 bases and J by 3 bases, and 13 bases separated the two germline ends. CDR3 bases: TGTGCCATCAGTGAGGGCGGGGGCCATGAAGAGACCCAGTACTTC. The encoded protein is CAISEGGGHEETQYF.

This clonotype has just one count. The rearrangement uses TRBV10-2 and TRBJ1-6, with D maybe TRBD1 (5 bases). V was clipped by 6 bases and J by 10 bases, with 16 bases between them. The CDR3 loop spans 14 amino acids. Per germline, CDR1 WSHSY and CDR2 SAAADI. CDR3 residues: CASRGLWVDSPLHF. The CDR3 bases are TGCGCCAGCAGGGGGCTTTGGGTGGACTCACCCCTCCACTTT.

This clonotype has a single count. This chain connects TRBV12-3 or TRBV12-4 to TRBJ2-7; 16 bases agree with TRBD2. The tail of the sequence fits TRBJ2-4 better, so the J call may be wrong. The CDR3 length is 21 residues. CDR3 amino acids: CASSSSTPGLAGGRIRDIQYF. The DNA of the CDR3 is TGTGCCAGCAGTTCTTCAACTCCGGGACTAGCGGGAGGGCGGATTCGGGACATTCAGTACTTC.

The CDR3 DNA sequence: TGTGCCAGCAGTTCCTTGACTGAAGCTTTCTTT. Translation: CASSSLTEAFF. The chain combines TRBV12-3 or TRBV12-4 with TRBJ1-1; D remains ambiguous. The CDR3 loop spans 11 amino acids. V dropped 4 bases and J dropped 5 bases, with 5 bases sitting between them.

The chain joins TRBV29-1 to TRBJ2-3; D gene uncertain. The CDR3 totals 10 residues. V gave up 1 base and J gave up 9 bases, with 5 bases separating them. Looked up from germline, CDR1 is SQVTM and CDR2 is ANQGSEA. As DNA, the CDR3 is TGCAGCGTTGAAGCTCCCACGCAGTATTTT. The encoded protein is CSVEAPTQYF.

The chain links TRBV10-3 to TRBJ1-1, with D possibly TRBD1 on 5 matching bases. The CDR3 is 13 amino acids. CDR1 and CDR2 (germline): ENHRY, SYGVKD. V lost 5 bases and J lost 5, with 12 bases in between. The CDR3 region has the DNA TGTGCCATCAGTCGGGAACCAGGGACTGAAGCTTTCTTT. This gives the protein CAISREPGTEAFF.

This clonotype was seen just once. This sequence joins TRBV20-1 and TRBJ1-5; D is possibly TRBD1 (6 bases). Germline lookup yields CDR1 DFQATT and CDR2 SNEGSKA (reference sequence). V was trimmed by 6 bases and J by 4 bases, leaving 10 bases between them. The CDR3 has 12 residues. In DNA, the CDR3 is TGCAGTGCCATACAGGGTAATCAGCCCCAGCATTTT. Protein: CSAIQGNQPQHF.

V is TRBV9 and J is TRBJ2-7, with 7 bases lining up with TRBD2. The germline CDR1 and CDR2 sequences are SGDLS and YYNGEE. V trimming: 0 bases; J trimming: 4 bases; junction bases outside the gene matches: 4. The CDR3 length is 14 residues. The CDR3, as DNA: TGTGCCAGCAGCGTAGCTGTGGGAGGGTACGAGCAGTACTTC. It encodes CASSVAVGGYEQYF. The full variable domain, in which reference TRBV9 and TRBJ2-7 provide the parts outside the CDR3, is DSGVTQTPKHLITATGQRVTLRCSPRSGDLSVYWYQQSLDQGLQFLIQYYNGEERAKGNILERFSAQQFPDLHSELNLSSLELGDSALYFCASSVAVGGYEQYFGPGTRLTVT.

This clonotype was counted only a few times. The rearrangement joins TRBV24-1 to TRBJ2-3, with 7 bases that match TRBD1. Germline V gives CDR1 KGHDR, CDR2 SFDVKD. The CDR3 loop spans 17 amino acids. V shed 6 bases, J shed 0 bases, and the junction held 11 bases outside the gene matches. CDR3 sequence: CATSRFDREISTDTQYF. CDR3 DNA sequence: TGTGCCACCAGTCGCTTCGACAGGGAAATAAGCACAGATACGCAGTATTTT.

About this clonotype: This may stem from a read error, because a much larger clone lies one nucleotide away. This chain uses TRBV12-3 or TRBV12-4 with TRBJ2-5; possible D gene TRBD2, 5 bases. CDR3 length: 13 amino acids. This CDR3 is CDSTRGQKETQYF. The CDR3 DNA reads as TGTGACAGCACTCGAGGGCAGAAAGAGACCCAGTACTTC.